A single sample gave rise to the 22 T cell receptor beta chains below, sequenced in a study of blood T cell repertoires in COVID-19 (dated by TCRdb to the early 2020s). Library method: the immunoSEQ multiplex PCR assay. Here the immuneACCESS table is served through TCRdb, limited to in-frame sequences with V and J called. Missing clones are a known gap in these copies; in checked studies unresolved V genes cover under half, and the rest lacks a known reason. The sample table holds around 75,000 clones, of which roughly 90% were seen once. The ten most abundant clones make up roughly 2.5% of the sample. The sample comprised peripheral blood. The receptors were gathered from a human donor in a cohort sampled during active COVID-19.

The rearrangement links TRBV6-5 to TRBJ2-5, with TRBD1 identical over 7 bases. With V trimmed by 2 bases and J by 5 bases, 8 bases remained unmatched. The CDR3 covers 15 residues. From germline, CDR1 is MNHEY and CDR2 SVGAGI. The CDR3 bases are TGTGCCAGCAGTTACAGGGGGCCACTAAAGGAGACCCAGTACTTC. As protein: CASSYRGPLKETQYF.

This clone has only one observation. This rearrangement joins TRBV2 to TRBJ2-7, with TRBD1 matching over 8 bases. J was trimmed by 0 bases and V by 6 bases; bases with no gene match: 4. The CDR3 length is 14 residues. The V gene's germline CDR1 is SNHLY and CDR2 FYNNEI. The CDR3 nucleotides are TGTGCCAGCAGGAGGACAGGGAGCTCCTACGAGCAGTACTTC. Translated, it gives CASRRTGSSYEQYF.

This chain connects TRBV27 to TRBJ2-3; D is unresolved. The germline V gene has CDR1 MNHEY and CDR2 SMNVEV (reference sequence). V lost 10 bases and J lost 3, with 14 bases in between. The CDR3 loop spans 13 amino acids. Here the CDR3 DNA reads TGTGCCACCGACTCCCATGTTACAGATACGCAGTATTTT. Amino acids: CATDSHVTDTQYF.

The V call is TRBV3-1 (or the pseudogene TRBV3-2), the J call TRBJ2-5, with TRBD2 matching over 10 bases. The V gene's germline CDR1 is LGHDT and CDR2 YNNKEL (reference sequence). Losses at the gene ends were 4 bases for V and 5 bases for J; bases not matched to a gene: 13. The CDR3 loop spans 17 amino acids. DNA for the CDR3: TGTGCCAGCAGCCCAAGGGGCGGGCTAGCGGGAGAGGAGACCCAGTACTTC. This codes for CASSPRGGLAGEETQYF.

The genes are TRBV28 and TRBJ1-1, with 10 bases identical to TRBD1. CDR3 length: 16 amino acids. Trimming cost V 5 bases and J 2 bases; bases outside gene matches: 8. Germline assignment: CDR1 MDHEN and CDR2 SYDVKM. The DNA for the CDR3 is TGTGCCAGCAGTGCCCGGACAGGGGGTGATAACACTGAAGCTTTCTTT. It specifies CASSARTGGDNTEAFF.

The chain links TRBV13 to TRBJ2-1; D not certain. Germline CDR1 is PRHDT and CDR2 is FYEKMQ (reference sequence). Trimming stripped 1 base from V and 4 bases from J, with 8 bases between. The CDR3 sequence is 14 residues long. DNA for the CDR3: TGTGCCAGCAGCTTAGTGCGGCCTTACAATGAGCAGTTCTTC. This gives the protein CASSLVRPYNEQFF.

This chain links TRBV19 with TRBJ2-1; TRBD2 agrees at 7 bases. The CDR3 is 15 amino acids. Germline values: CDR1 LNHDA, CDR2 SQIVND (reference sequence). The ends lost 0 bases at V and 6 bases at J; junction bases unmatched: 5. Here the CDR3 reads CASSIEGGWVNEQFF. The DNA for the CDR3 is TGTGCCAGTAGTATAGAGGGGGGGTGGGTCAATGAGCAGTTCTTC.

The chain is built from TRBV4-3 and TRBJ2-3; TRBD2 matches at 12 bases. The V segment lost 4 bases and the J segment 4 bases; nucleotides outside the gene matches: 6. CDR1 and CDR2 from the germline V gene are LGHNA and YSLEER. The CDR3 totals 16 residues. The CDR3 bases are TGCGCCAGCAGCCGGGATCTAGCGGGGGGGCCAGATACGCAGTATTTT. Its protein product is CASSRDLAGGPDTQYF.

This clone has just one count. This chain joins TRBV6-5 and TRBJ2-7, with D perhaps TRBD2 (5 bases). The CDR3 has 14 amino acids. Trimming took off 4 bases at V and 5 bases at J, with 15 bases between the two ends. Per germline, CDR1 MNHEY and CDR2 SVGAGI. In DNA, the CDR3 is TGTGCCAGCAGTTCCCGGACCGGGGTCGACGAGCAGTACTTC. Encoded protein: CASSSRTGVDEQYF.

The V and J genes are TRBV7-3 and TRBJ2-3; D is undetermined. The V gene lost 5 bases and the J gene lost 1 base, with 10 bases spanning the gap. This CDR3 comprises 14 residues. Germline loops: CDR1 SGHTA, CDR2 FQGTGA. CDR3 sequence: CASSPGRRTDTQYF. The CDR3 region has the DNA TGTGCCAGCAGCCCGGGTCGGCGCACAGATACGCAGTATTTT.

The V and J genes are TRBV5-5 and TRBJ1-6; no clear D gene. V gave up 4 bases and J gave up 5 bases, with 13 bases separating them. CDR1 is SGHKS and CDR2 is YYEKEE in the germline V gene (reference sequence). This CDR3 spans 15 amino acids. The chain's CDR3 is CASSARVLNNSPLHF. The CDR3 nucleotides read TGTGCCAGCAGCGCCCGGGTTCTGAATAATTCACCCCTCCACTTT.

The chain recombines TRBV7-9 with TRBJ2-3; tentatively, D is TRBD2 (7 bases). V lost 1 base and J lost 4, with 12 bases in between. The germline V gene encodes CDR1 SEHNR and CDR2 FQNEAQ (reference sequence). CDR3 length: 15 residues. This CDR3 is CASSLEGGVADTQYF. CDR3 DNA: TGTGCCAGCAGCTTAGAAGGGGGGGTCGCAGATACGCAGTATTTT.

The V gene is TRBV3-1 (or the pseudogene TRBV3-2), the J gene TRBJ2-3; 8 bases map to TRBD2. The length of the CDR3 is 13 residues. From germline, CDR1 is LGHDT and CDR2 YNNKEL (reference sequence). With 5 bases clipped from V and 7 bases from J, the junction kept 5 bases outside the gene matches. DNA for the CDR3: TGTGCCAGCAGCGGGACTAGTTTAAATACGCAGTATTTT. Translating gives CASSGTSLNTQYF.

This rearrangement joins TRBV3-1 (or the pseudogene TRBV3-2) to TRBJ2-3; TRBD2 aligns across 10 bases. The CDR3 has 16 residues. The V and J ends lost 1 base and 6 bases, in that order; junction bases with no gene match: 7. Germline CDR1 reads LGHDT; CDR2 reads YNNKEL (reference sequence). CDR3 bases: TGTGCCAGCAGCCAAGCAGCGGGAGGGCCTTCGGATACGCAGTATTTT. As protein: CASSQAAGGPSDTQYF.

The CDR3 loop reads CASSAGQGARHGYTF. DNA for the CDR3: TGTGCCAGCAGCGCTGGACAGGGGGCTCGGCATGGCTACACCTTC. The rearrangement joins TRBV5-4 to TRBJ1-2, with TRBD1 matching 11 bases. This CDR3 contains 15 residues. After removal of 4 bases from V and 6 bases from J, the junction contained 8 bases not matched to a gene. Germline CDR1 reads SGHNT; CDR2 reads YYREEE (reference sequence).

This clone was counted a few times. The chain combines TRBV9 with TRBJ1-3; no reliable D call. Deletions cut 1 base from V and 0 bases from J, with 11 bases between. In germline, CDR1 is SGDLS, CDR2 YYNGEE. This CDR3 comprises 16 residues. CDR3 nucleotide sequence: TGTGCCAGCAGCGTACATGAGGAGCTCTCTGGAAACACCATATATTTT. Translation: CASSVHEELSGNTIYF.

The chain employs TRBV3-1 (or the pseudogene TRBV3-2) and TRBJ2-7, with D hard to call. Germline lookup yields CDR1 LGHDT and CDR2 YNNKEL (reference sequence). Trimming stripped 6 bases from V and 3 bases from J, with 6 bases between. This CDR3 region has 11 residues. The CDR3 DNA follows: TGTGCCAGCAGTTCCCTCTACGAGCAGTACTTC. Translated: CASSSLYEQYF.

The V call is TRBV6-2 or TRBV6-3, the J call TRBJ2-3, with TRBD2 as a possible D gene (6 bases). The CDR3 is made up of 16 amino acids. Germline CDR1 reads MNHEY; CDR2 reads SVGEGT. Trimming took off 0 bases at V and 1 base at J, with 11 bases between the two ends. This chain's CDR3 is CASSYSRGTRTDTQYF. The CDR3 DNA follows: TGTGCCAGCAGTTACTCCCGCGGGACTCGCACAGATACGCAGTATTTT.

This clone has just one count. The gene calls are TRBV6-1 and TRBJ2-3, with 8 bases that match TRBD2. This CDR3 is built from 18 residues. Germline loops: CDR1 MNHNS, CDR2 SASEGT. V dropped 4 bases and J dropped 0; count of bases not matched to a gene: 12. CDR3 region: CASSGRGTSGSSTDTQYF. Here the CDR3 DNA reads TGTGCCAGCAGTGGGCGGGGTACTAGCGGATCTAGCACAGATACGCAGTATTTT.

The CDR3 DNA is TGTGCCAGCAGCCAGGGGAGCTCTGGAAACACCATATATTTT. Protein product: CASSQGSSGNTIYF. The chain joins TRBV3-1 (or the pseudogene TRBV3-2) to TRBJ1-3; D gene unclear. The CDR3 spans 14 residues. In germline, CDR1 is LGHDT, CDR2 YNNKEL (reference sequence). V lost 3 bases and J lost 0, with 6 bases in between.

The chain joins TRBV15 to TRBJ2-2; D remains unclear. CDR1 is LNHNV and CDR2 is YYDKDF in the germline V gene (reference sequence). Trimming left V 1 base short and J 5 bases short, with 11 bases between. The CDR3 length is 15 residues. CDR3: CATSRGTSVTGELFF. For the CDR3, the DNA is TGTGCCACCAGCAGAGGAACCAGCGTAACCGGGGAGCTGTTTTTT.

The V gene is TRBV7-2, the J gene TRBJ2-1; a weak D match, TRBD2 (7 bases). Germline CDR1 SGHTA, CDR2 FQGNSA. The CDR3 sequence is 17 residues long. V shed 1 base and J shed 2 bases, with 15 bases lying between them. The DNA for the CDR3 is TGTGCCAGCAGCTTAGTCTTTGGGCGGGGGCCCTACAATGAGCAGTTCTTC. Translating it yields CASSLVFGRGPYNEQFF. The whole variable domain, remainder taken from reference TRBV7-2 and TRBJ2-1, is GAGVSQSPSNKVTEKGKDVELRCDPISGHTALYWYRQSLGQGLEFLIYFQGNSAPDKSGLPSDRFSAERTGGSVSTLTIQRTQQEDSAVYLCASSLVFGRGPYNEQFFGPGTRLTVL.